The rows below give T cell receptor beta chains drawn from one sample of a study of regulatory T cells in long-lasting Graves disease. Using its own MiXCR run on the multiplex PCR reads, TCRdb lists one record per CDR3 protein. The repertoire holds 520,000 or so distinct CDR3 sequences, around 11% seen once, with approximately 9% in the top ten. This same sample was also part of a study on T cells in Graves' hyperthyroidism and ophthalmopathy.

The material was peripheral blood mononuclear cells (PBMCs), obtained at new diagnosis, from a patient treated with antithyroid drugs. These receptors all stem from a woman in her twenties or thirties with Graves disease. Each CDR3 is given with its conserved first and last residue. The order of the fields is clone size, J gene, D gene, V gene, CDR3 length, CDR3 protein, CDR3 DNA. A D gene is named only where the DNA matches it firmly. Only some rows state a clone size, as once, few, many or a class for expanded clones.

NA	TRBJ2-2	TRBD2	TRBV20-1	15	CSADNRGGRTGELFF	TGCAGTGCTGACAATCGGGGGGGCAGGACCGGGGAGCTGTTTTTT
many	TRBJ1-6	NA	TRBV12-3/TRBV12-4	13	CASCEIYNSPLHF	TGTGCCAGCTGTGAGATCTATAATTCACCCCTCCACTTT
many	TRBJ2-2	NA	TRBV19	14	CASSIKGGGVELFF	TGTGCCAGTAGTATTAAAGGGGGAGGGGTCGAGCTGTTTTTT
few	TRBJ2-3	TRBD2	TRBV19	15	CASRSGRDRTDTQYF	TGTGCCAGTAGAAGTGGGAGGGATCGCACAGATACGCAGTATTTT
few	TRBJ2-3	NA	TRBV6-2/TRBV6-3	12	CASSVMGGTQYF	TGTGCCAGCTCAGTTATGGGGGGTACGCAGTATTTT
many	TRBJ1-1	NA	TRBV6-1	15	CASREWGARDTEAFF	TGTGCCAGCAGGGAGTGGGGGGCTAGAGACACTGAAGCTTTCTTT
NA	TRBJ1-2	NA	TRBV19	14	CASSIRDTNYGYTF	TGTGCCAGTAGTATAAGGGACACTAACTATGGCTACACCTTC
many	TRBJ1-3	NA	TRBV20-1	15	CSAETGANSGNTIYF	TGCAGTGCCGAGACGGGTGCGAACTCTGGAAACACCATATATTTT
many	TRBJ2-1	NA	TRBV6-2/TRBV6-3	15	CASSLDRVRPNEQFF	TGTGCCAGCAGTCTGGACCGGGTGAGGCCCAATGAGCAGTTCTTC
many	TRBJ2-7	TRBD2	TRBV11-1	15	CASSPGTGGIYEQYF	TGTGCCAGCAGCCCCGGGACGGGAGGAATCTACGAGCAGTACTTC
few	TRBJ2-1	NA	TRBV7-9	14	CASSLAVKDNEQFF	TGTGCCAGCAGCTTAGCGGTGAAGGATAATGAGCAGTTCTTC
many	TRBJ2-3	NA	TRBV20-1	12	CSARSPGDTQYF	TGCAGTGCCAGATCCCCCGGAGATACGCAGTATTTT
few	TRBJ1-5	NA	TRBV4-3	17	CASSQDLLNISNQPQHF	TGCGCCAGCAGCCAAGATCTCTTAAACATTAGCAATCAGCCCCAGCATTTT
many	TRBJ2-2	NA	TRBV3-1	14	CASSQVVGTGELFF	TGTGCCAGCAGCCAAGTAGTGGGCACCGGGGAGCTGTTTTTT
NA	TRBJ2-1	TRBD2	TRBV18	17	CASSPPSGRTAYNEQFF	TGTGCCAGCTCACCACCGAGCGGGAGAACCGCCTACAATGAGCAGTTCTTC
many	TRBJ1-2	NA	TRBV9	13	CASSGILKRGYTF	TGTGCCAGCAGTGGGATCTTAAAGAGAGGCTACACCTTC